This TCR beta chain was documented in a study of T cell responses to AZD1222 COVID-19 vaccine. Only in-frame clones appear in the TCRdb table, and some are missing; sequencing was by immunoSEQ multiplex PCR. The table includes about 200,000 clones, 92% detected once. Study-wide results and caveats: Epitopes outside B.1.351 and B.1.1.7 mutated regions reportedly drew nearly half of spike TCRs. Spike-wide coverage was observed for vaccine-associated CD4 TCRs, with dominant responses at 160-218 and 743-854. Receipt of two AZD1222 doses was followed by a rise in Spike-specific TCR breadth and depth. Among those given AZD1222, only six were seropositive at baseline.

In the case of this clone: Its antigen is unidentified.

This TCR came from an adult in good health. This specimen was peripheral blood, taken on day 0 of AZD1222 vaccination.

CDR3 residues: CASSLNGRETQYF. The CDR3 DNA reads as TGTGCCAGCAGCTTAAACGGGCGCGAGACCCAGTACTTC. The chain joins TRBV7-3 to TRBJ2-5; D unclear. With 1 base removed from V and 5 bases from J, the gap between germline ends came to 8 bases. The CDR3 length is 13 residues. Germline CDR1 and CDR2: SGHTA and FQGTGA.